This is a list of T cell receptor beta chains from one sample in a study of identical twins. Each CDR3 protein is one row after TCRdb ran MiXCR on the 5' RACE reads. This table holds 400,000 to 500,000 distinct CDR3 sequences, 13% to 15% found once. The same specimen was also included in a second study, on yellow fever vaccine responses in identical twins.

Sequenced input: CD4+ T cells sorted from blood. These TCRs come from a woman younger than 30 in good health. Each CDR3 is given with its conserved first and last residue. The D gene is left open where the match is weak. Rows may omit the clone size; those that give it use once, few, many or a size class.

cdr3_nt: TGCAGTGCTAGGGGGACTAGCGGGAGAAACGAGCAGTACTTC; cdr3_aa: CSARGTSGRNEQYF; j_call: TRBJ2-7; d_call: TRBD2; v_call: TRBV20-1; clone_size: -
cdr3_nt: TGTGCCAGCAGCGACCCCTCTAGAGAGCAGTTCTTC; cdr3_aa: CASSDPSREQFF; j_call: TRBJ2-1; d_call: -; v_call: TRBV7-2; clone_size: -
cdr3_nt: TGTGCCAGCAGTCCCCCCCCACTAGCGGGGGACGAGACCCAGTACTTC; cdr3_aa: CASSPPPLAGDETQYF; j_call: TRBJ2-5; d_call: TRBD2; v_call: TRBV12-3/TRBV12-4; clone_size: many
cdr3_nt: TGCGCCAGCAGCCAAGCGGACAGAGCCTACGAGCAGTACTTC; cdr3_aa: CASSQADRAYEQYF; j_call: TRBJ2-7; d_call: -; v_call: TRBV4-1; clone_size: -
cdr3_nt: TGTGCCAGTAGCGGTTACATTGAAGAGACCCAGTACTTC; cdr3_aa: CASSGYIEETQYF; j_call: TRBJ2-5; d_call: -; v_call: TRBV3-1; clone_size: -
cdr3_nt: TGCGCCAGCAGCTTGGGCGGGAGAAAGGACGAGCAGTACTTC; cdr3_aa: CASSLGGRKDEQYF; j_call: TRBJ2-7; d_call: TRBD2; v_call: TRBV5-1; clone_size: many
cdr3_nt: TGTGCCAGCAGTCCCATACTAGCGGGAGTGGATGAGCAGTTCTTC; cdr3_aa: CASSPILAGVDEQFF; j_call: TRBJ2-1; d_call: TRBD2; v_call: TRBV6-2/TRBV6-3; clone_size: -
cdr3_nt: TGTGCCAGCAGCGTAGGTGGGAACCCGGGCTACGAGCAGTACTTC; cdr3_aa: CASSVGGNPGYEQYF; j_call: TRBJ2-7; d_call: -; v_call: TRBV9; clone_size: -
cdr3_nt: TGTGCCAGCAGTTCCGAGGGGGTTGGCAGGGCTGGAAACACCATATATTTT; cdr3_aa: CASSSEGVGRAGNTIYF; j_call: TRBJ1-3; d_call: -; v_call: TRBV11-2; clone_size: -
cdr3_nt: TGTGCCAGCAGCCCGCTAGCGGTTTATGGCTACACCTTC; cdr3_aa: CASSPLAVYGYTF; j_call: TRBJ1-2; d_call: -; v_call: TRBV7-9; clone_size: few
cdr3_nt: TGTGCCAGCAGTAGAAGAGTTGAAACCGGGGAGCTGTTTTTT; cdr3_aa: CASSRRVETGELFF; j_call: TRBJ2-2; d_call: -; v_call: TRBV12-3/TRBV12-4; clone_size: -
cdr3_nt: TGCAGTGCCCAGGAGGGATTGGGGGGTGAAAAACTGTTTTTT; cdr3_aa: CSAQEGLGGEKLFF; j_call: TRBJ1-4; d_call: -; v_call: TRBV20-1; clone_size: -
cdr3_nt: TGTGCCAGTAGTATAGGGCCTGGGCCCGGGGAGCTGTTTTTT; cdr3_aa: CASSIGPGPGELFF; j_call: TRBJ2-2; d_call: -; v_call: TRBV19; clone_size: few
cdr3_nt: TGTGCCAGCAGCCGTGGCCCCACAACCCTCGGGACTAGTTTCCCCTACGAGCAGTACTTC; cdr3_aa: CASSRGPTTLGTSFPYEQYF; j_call: TRBJ2-7; d_call: TRBD2; v_call: TRBV7-8; clone_size: -
cdr3_nt: TGCAGTGCTAGTGGCGGAAACACCGGGGAGCTGTTTTTT; cdr3_aa: CSASGGNTGELFF; j_call: TRBJ2-2; d_call: -; v_call: TRBV20-1; clone_size: few
cdr3_nt: TGCAGTACCTACAGGGGAACCACAGATACGCAGTATTTT; cdr3_aa: CSTYRGTTDTQYF; j_call: TRBJ2-3; d_call: TRBD1; v_call: TRBV20-1; clone_size: few
cdr3_nt: TGCAGCGTCAAACAGGGGTTCGGCGGTGAGCAGTTCTTC; cdr3_aa: CSVKQGFGGEQFF; j_call: TRBJ2-1; d_call: TRBD1; v_call: TRBV29-1; clone_size: many
cdr3_nt: TGTGCCAGCCCCCCCCGACTGGGTTCGGGGGCCAACGTCCTGACTTTC; cdr3_aa: CASPPRLGSGANVLTF; j_call: TRBJ2-6; d_call: -; v_call: TRBV7-9; clone_size: -
cdr3_nt: TGCAGTGCTCAGGGGCGACCTCGGGATACGCAGTATTTT; cdr3_aa: CSAQGRPRDTQYF; j_call: TRBJ2-3; d_call: -; v_call: TRBV20-1; clone_size: few
cdr3_nt: TGTGCCAGCAGCGTTGGGTCGGACATGAACACTGAAGCTTTCTTT; cdr3_aa: CASSVGSDMNTEAFF; j_call: TRBJ1-1; d_call: -; v_call: TRBV3-1; clone_size: many
cdr3_nt: TGTGCCAGCGCCCCCTTCCGGGACAAAATATCTGGCTACACCTTC; cdr3_aa: CASAPFRDKISGYTF; j_call: TRBJ1-2; d_call: -; v_call: TRBV5-5; clone_size: few
cdr3_nt: TGTGCCAGCAGAACCGGGTCCGCTCTAGGGGCCAACGTCCTGACTTTC; cdr3_aa: CASRTGSALGANVLTF; j_call: TRBJ2-6; d_call: -; v_call: TRBV6-2/TRBV6-3; clone_size: -
cdr3_nt: TGCAGCGTTGTCCCCACGTCGGGGATTAGCACAGATACGCAGTATTTT; cdr3_aa: CSVVPTSGISTDTQYF; j_call: TRBJ2-3; d_call: -; v_call: TRBV29-1; clone_size: few
cdr3_nt: TGTGCCACCAGTGATTTACTAGCGGGGGTCGGCACAGATACGCAGTATTTT; cdr3_aa: CATSDLLAGVGTDTQYF; j_call: TRBJ2-3; d_call: TRBD2; v_call: TRBV24-1; clone_size: few
cdr3_nt: TGTGCCACGTCCTCTTATTGGGACGGATACTACGAGCAGTACTTC; cdr3_aa: CATSSYWDGYYEQYF; j_call: TRBJ2-7; d_call: -; v_call: TRBV7-9; clone_size: -
cdr3_nt: TGTGCCAGCAGCTCGCCATTAGTGTCCGAGGGTACGCAGTATTTT; cdr3_aa: CASSSPLVSEGTQYF; j_call: TRBJ2-3; d_call: -; v_call: TRBV7-9; clone_size: -
cdr3_nt: TGTGCCAGCAGCTTAAGGACTAGTCTCGGGGAGCTGTTTTTT; cdr3_aa: CASSLRTSLGELFF; j_call: TRBJ2-2; d_call: TRBD2; v_call: TRBV13; clone_size: few
cdr3_nt: TGTGCCAGCAGCTTAGGACCTTACTACACTGAAGCTTTCTTT; cdr3_aa: CASSLGPYYTEAFF; j_call: TRBJ1-1; d_call: -; v_call: TRBV7-8; clone_size: -
cdr3_nt: TGCGCCAGCAGCCAAGAGGGGATTACTTACAATGAGCAGTTCTTC; cdr3_aa: CASSQEGITYNEQFF; j_call: TRBJ2-1; d_call: -; v_call: TRBV4-1; clone_size: few
cdr3_nt: TGTGCCAGCAGTCACGGACTAGCGATCAATGAGCAGTTCTTC; cdr3_aa: CASSHGLAINEQFF; j_call: TRBJ2-1; d_call: TRBD2; v_call: TRBV28; clone_size: -
cdr3_nt: TGTGCCAGCAGTACAGGGGGCAAGAAAGGGGCCCAGTACTTC; cdr3_aa: CASSTGGKKGAQYF; j_call: TRBJ2-5; d_call: TRBD1; v_call: TRBV11-1; clone_size: -
cdr3_nt: TGTGCCAGCAGTCCGGTAGCAGATACGCAGTATTTT; cdr3_aa: CASSPVADTQYF; j_call: TRBJ2-3; d_call: -; v_call: TRBV6-6; clone_size: -
cdr3_nt: TGTGCCAGCAGCGCGATAGCGGTGCCTTTGGTGCAGTACTTC; cdr3_aa: CASSAIAVPLVQYF; j_call: TRBJ2-7; d_call: -; v_call: TRBV7-2; clone_size: -
cdr3_nt: TGTGCCAGCAGCCCAAGGGAGCTTTCTGACTCGAACACTGAAGCTTTCTTT; cdr3_aa: CASSPRELSDSNTEAFF; j_call: TRBJ1-1; d_call: -; v_call: TRBV7-6; clone_size: -
cdr3_nt: TGTGCCAGCAGCTTAAGGGGTGGTGGGGGCACAGATACGCAGTATTTT; cdr3_aa: CASSLRGGGGTDTQYF; j_call: TRBJ2-3; d_call: -; v_call: TRBV7-2; clone_size: -
cdr3_nt: TGTGCCACCAGTGATCAATGGAGGTCGACGGGAGGTCGGGAGACCCAGTACTTC; cdr3_aa: CATSDQWRSTGGRETQYF; j_call: TRBJ2-5; d_call: TRBD2; v_call: TRBV24-1; clone_size: many
cdr3_nt: TGCGCCAGCAGCGGGGGGGGTAGCGCCACCTACAATGAGCAGTTCTTC; cdr3_aa: CASSGGGSATYNEQFF; j_call: TRBJ2-1; d_call: TRBD2; v_call: TRBV5-1; clone_size: few
cdr3_nt: TGTGCCATCAACGGAGCGGGGAACCAAGAGACCCAGTACTTC; cdr3_aa: CAINGAGNQETQYF; j_call: TRBJ2-5; d_call: TRBD2; v_call: TRBV10-3; clone_size: -
cdr3_nt: TGTGCCAGCAGTTCCGGGACAGGGAAGTCCTTC; cdr3_aa: CASSSGTGKSF; j_call: TRBJ2-1; d_call: TRBD1; v_call: TRBV11-2; clone_size: few
cdr3_nt: TGTGCCAGCAGCTCAGCGGCGGCCCGCACCGGGGAGCTGTTTTTT; cdr3_aa: CASSSAAARTGELFF; j_call: TRBJ2-2; d_call: -; v_call: TRBV7-9; clone_size: -
cdr3_nt: TGTGCCAGCAGCGTAGACTTAGGGGCGCTGGGAACAGATACGCAGTATTTT; cdr3_aa: CASSVDLGALGTDTQYF; j_call: TRBJ2-3; d_call: -; v_call: TRBV9; clone_size: -
cdr3_nt: TGTGCCAGCAGTTACAACGGACAGGGAGCATACGAGCAGTACTTC; cdr3_aa: CASSYNGQGAYEQYF; j_call: TRBJ2-7; d_call: TRBD1; v_call: TRBV6-5; clone_size: few
cdr3_nt: TGTGCCAGCAGCCAAGACTGGACAGTGTCGCAAACCACAGCTTACGAAAAGCGAGACACCATATATTTT; cdr3_aa: CASSQDWTVSQTTAYEKRDTIYF; j_call: TRBJ1-3; d_call: -; v_call: TRBV14; clone_size: many
cdr3_nt: TGTGCCAGCACAGGACTAGCGGGCTACAATGAGCAGTTCTTC; cdr3_aa: CASTGLAGYNEQFF; j_call: TRBJ2-1; d_call: TRBD2; v_call: TRBV12-3/TRBV12-4; clone_size: many
cdr3_nt: TGCAGTGCTAGAGATTTTAGGACAGGGGGCCAGAACACTGAAGCTTTCTTT; cdr3_aa: CSARDFRTGGQNTEAFF; j_call: TRBJ1-1; d_call: TRBD1; v_call: TRBV20-1; clone_size: few
cdr3_nt: TGTGCCAGCAGCCTCACGAGGGGATTAGATACGCAGTATTTT; cdr3_aa: CASSLTRGLDTQYF; j_call: TRBJ2-3; d_call: -; v_call: TRBV4-2; clone_size: few
cdr3_nt: TGTGCCAGCGAGTCTCAGAATATCCGGTCCACAGATACGCAGTATTTT; cdr3_aa: CASESQNIRSTDTQYF; j_call: TRBJ2-3; d_call: -; v_call: TRBV7-8; clone_size: -
cdr3_nt: TGCAGTGCTAGAGATCACCCACTTTCCTCTGGAAACACCATATATTTT; cdr3_aa: CSARDHPLSSGNTIYF; j_call: TRBJ1-3; d_call: -; v_call: TRBV20-1; clone_size: -
cdr3_nt: TGTGCCAGTAGTGCTGACAGGGGCCCCCGCCAAGAGACCCAGTACTTC; cdr3_aa: CASSADRGPRQETQYF; j_call: TRBJ2-5; d_call: TRBD1; v_call: TRBV19; clone_size: -
cdr3_nt: TGTGCCAGCAGCTGGTACAGGCTTGAGGAGCAGTACTTC; cdr3_aa: CASSWYRLEEQYF; j_call: TRBJ2-7; d_call: -; v_call: TRBV7-2; clone_size: few